One and the same sample provided the 15 T cell receptor beta chains below, sequenced in a study of T cells in narcolepsy. Clones were sequenced by immunoSEQ multiplex PCR, and TCRdb holds only the in-frame ones, with some missing. The sample contains some 30,000 clones, 78% of which appear only once. The sample consisted of CD45RA- memory CD4+ T cells from PBMCs. The receptors derive from a human donor with narcolepsy.

This chain connects TRBV5-1 to TRBJ2-2; a weak D match, TRBD1 (7 bases). Germline assignment: CDR1 SGHRS and CDR2 YFSETQ. With 2 bases removed from V and 5 bases from J, the gap between germline ends came to 13 bases. The CDR3 totals 15 residues. This chain's CDR3 is CASSLGQAGTGELFF. CDR3 nucleotide sequence: TGCGCCAGCAGCTTAGGACAGGCGGGGACCGGGGAGCTGTTTTTT.

The chain recombines TRBV5-1 with TRBJ2-2; maybe TRBD1 (5 bases). This CDR3 is 14 amino acids long. The germline CDR1 and CDR2 sequences are SGHRS and YFSETQ. Trimming took 2 bases from V and 1 from J, leaving 6 bases between them. CDR3 sequence: CASSFGQNTGELFF. CDR3 nucleotide sequence: TGCGCCAGCAGCTTCGGACAGAACACCGGGGAGCTGTTTTTT.

The rearrangement links TRBV30 to TRBJ1-6, with 11 bases matching TRBD1. This CDR3 contains 14 residues. CDR1 and CDR2 from the germline V gene are GTSNPN and SVGIG (reference sequence). V was clipped by 2 bases and J by 10 bases; unmatched bases: 4. CDR3: CAWSTGTGGSPLHF. The CDR3 DNA follows: TGTGCCTGGAGTACGGGGACAGGGGGGTCACCCCTCCACTTT. Full variable domain (missing parts from reference TRBV30 and TRBJ1-6): SQTIHQWPATLVQPVGSPLSLECTVEGTSNPNLYWYRQAAGRGLQLLFYSVGIGQISSEVPQNLSASRPQDRQFILSSKKLLLSDSGFYLCAWSTGTGGSPLHFGNGTRLTVT.

The gene calls are TRBV2 and TRBJ2-7; no reliable D call. The CDR3 covers 12 residues. The V and J ends lost 3 bases and 0 bases respectively, with 3 bases between them. The V gene's germline CDR1 is SNHLY and CDR2 FYNNEI. Here the CDR3 reads CASSESSYEQYF. The CDR3 DNA sequence: TGTGCCAGCAGTGAGAGCTCCTACGAGCAGTACTTC.

The rearrangement uses TRBV5-8 and TRBJ2-7; 9 nucleotides agree with TRBD2. The CDR3 is 15 amino acids. Germline assignment: CDR1 SGHTS and CDR2 YDEGEE. Germline trimming cut 0 bases from V and 2 bases from J; bases unmatched to any gene: 3. Written as DNA, the CDR3 is TGTGCCAGCAGCTTGGTTCTAGCGGGAACCTACGAGCAGTACTTC. Translating it yields CASSLVLAGTYEQYF.

The chain uses TRBV18 and TRBJ2-2; possible D gene TRBD1, 6 bases. The germline V gene has CDR1 KGHSH and CDR2 LQKENI. V dropped 2 bases and J dropped 2 bases, with 9 bases sitting between them. The CDR3 consists of 15 residues. CDR3 in amino acids: CASSPGQKNTGELFF. CDR3 sequence (DNA): TGTGCCAGCTCACCAGGACAGAAAAACACCGGGGAGCTGTTTTTT.

This chain uses TRBV4-2 with TRBJ2-5, with TRBD2 matching over 9 bases. The J call may be wrong; the DNA end is better matched by TRBJ2-7. Germline values: CDR1 LGHNA, CDR2 YNFKEQ. The CDR3 consists of 15 residues. The DNA of the CDR3 is TGTGCCAGCAGCCTTGAGACTAGCGGCTCCTACGAGCAGTACTTC. It yields the protein CASSLETSGSYEQYF.

This chain uses TRBV19 with TRBJ1-1; D is possibly TRBD1 (6 bases). CDR3 size: 14 residues. Trimming removed 4 bases at V and 0 bases at J, with 9 bases between. Germline loops: CDR1 LNHDA, CDR2 SQIVND (reference sequence). CDR3 nucleotides: TGTGCCAGTAGTAGGGGGCAGGTGAACACTGAAGCTTTCTTT. This sequence encodes CASSRGQVNTEAFF. Looking up the rest from reference TRBV19 and TRBJ1-1 gives the full variable domain: DGGITQSPKYLFRKEGQNVTLSCEQNLNHDAMYWYRQDPGQGLRLIYYSQIVNDFQKGDIAEGYSVSREKKESFPLTVTSAQKNPTAFYLCASSRGQVNTEAFFGQGTRLTVV.

The chain uses TRBV27 and TRBJ2-1; the match to TRBD2 covers 9 bases. CDR3 length equals 17 residues. With V trimmed by 2 bases and J by 4 bases, 9 bases remained unmatched. CDR1 and CDR2 (germline): MNHEY, SMNVEV (reference sequence). CDR3 sequence reads: CASSLAGGPAIYNEQFF. The CDR3 region has the DNA TGTGCCAGCAGTTTAGCGGGAGGGCCTGCGATTTACAATGAGCAGTTCTTC.

The chain links TRBV9 to TRBJ1-2; TRBD1 matches at 10 bases. The CDR3 consists of 13 residues. In germline, CDR1 is SGDLS, CDR2 YYNGEE. The J segment lost 7 bases and the V segment lost 4 bases, leaving 4 bases of the junction unmatched. CDR3 bases: TGTGCCAGCAGCCCGAGGGACAGGGGTGGCTACACCTTC. Its protein product is CASSPRDRGGYTF.

The V call is TRBV5-1, the J call TRBJ2-7, with D tentatively TRBD1 (7 bases). Germline V CDR1 and CDR2: SGHRS, YFSETQ. V lost 4 bases and J 7 bases, leaving 24 bases between the germline ends. This CDR3 comprises 16 residues. CDR3 loop: CASSEAGGGYGGEQYF. The CDR3 DNA reads TGCGCCAGCAGCGAAGCTGGAGGGGGCTACGGTGGAGAGCAGTACTTC.

The CDR3 DNA reads TGTGCCAGCAGCCCAGGCGGGGGCCGGAACACTGAAGCTTTCTTT. It yields the protein CASSPGGGRNTEAFF. The rearrangement joins TRBV11-2 to TRBJ1-1; maybe TRBD1 (6 bases). V lost 5 bases, J lost 1 base, and 14 bases lay in between. Germline CDR1 is SGHAT and CDR2 is FQNNGV. This CDR3 comprises 15 residues.

The chain employs TRBV19 and TRBJ1-3; no clear D gene. Germline loops: CDR1 LNHDA, CDR2 SQIVND (reference sequence). CDR3 size: 14 residues. The V end was cut by 5 bases, the J end by 0 bases, with 8 bases between. For the CDR3, the DNA is TGTGCCAGTAGTCGGCAGAGCTCTGGAAACACCATATATTTT. It translates to CASSRQSSGNTIYF.

The chain employs TRBV29-1 and TRBJ2-1; 11 bases match TRBD2. The length of the CDR3 is 14 residues. Per germline, CDR1 SQVTM and CDR2 ANQGSEA. V lost 5 bases to trimming and J lost 5 bases; unmatched junction nucleotides: 5. DNA for the CDR3: TGCAGCGTTCAGGGACTAGCGGACAACAATGAGCAGTTCTTC. It encodes CSVQGLADNNEQFF.

J is TRBJ1-1 and V is TRBV6-1; D is perhaps TRBD1 (6 bases). Trimming took 7 bases from V and 4 from J, leaving 16 bases between them. CDR1 MNHNS and CDR2 SASEGT come from the germline V gene. This CDR3 has 14 amino acids. In DNA form, the CDR3 reads TGTGCCAGCAAGAATGTGGGGGCTGGCACTGAAGCTTTCTTT. Protein product: CASKNVGAGTEAFF.